The 7 T cell receptor beta chains presented below share a single source sample, sequenced in a study of vaccination and CD4 T cells after COVID-19. Time point denoted: late sampling 161 to 241 days after vaccination in a few convalescent patients. Indicated treatment: roughly 10-day PBMC culture with coronavirus spike peptide pools or control peptides (ViraFEST assay). Sequencing of DNA taken from cultured CD4+ T cells relied on the Oncomine TCR Beta short-read assay. TCRdb re-called the PCR reads through MiXCR, storing one row per CDR3 protein. The data show around 25,000 distinct CDR3 sequences, 25% to 30% seen once. These receptors have no known antigen. The source was CD4+ T cells from blood, cultured in vitro, collected about 7 months after SARS-CoV-2 vaccination. Source of these receptors: a human donor who had recovered from COVID-19.

The rearrangement links TRBV7-3 to TRBJ2-5; 8 nucleotides match TRBD2. From germline, CDR1 is SGHTA and CDR2 FQGTGA. V lost 2 bases and J lost 5; bases outside the gene matches: 7. The CDR3 totals 15 residues. CDR3 in DNA: TGTGCCAGCAGCTTAGGGCCGGGAGGGGCGGAGACCCAGTACTTC. Protein product: CASSLGPGGAETQYF.

This sequence joins TRBV11-2 and TRBJ2-7, with D perhaps TRBD1 (6 bases). V lost 1 base and J lost 4, with 14 bases in between. In germline, CDR1 is SGHAT, CDR2 FQNNGV. This CDR3 contains 15 residues. In nucleotides, the CDR3 is TGTGCCAGCAGCTTAGGATCCGGACAGCAGTACGAGCAGTACTTC. Translation: CASSLGSGQQYEQYF. The entire variable domain, with the rest obtained from reference TRBV11-2 and TRBJ2-7, is as follows: EAGVAQSPRYKIIEKRQSVAFWCNPISGHATLYWYQQILGQGPKLLIQFQNNGVVDDSQLPKDRFSAERLKGVDSTLKIQPAKLEDSAVYLCASSLGSGQQYEQYFGPGTRLTVT.

CDR3 nucleotides: TGTGCCAGCAGCCGACTGGCGCGCACCGGGGAGCTGTTTTTT. It yields the protein CASSRLARTGELFF. The chain is built from TRBV7-3 and TRBJ2-2, with no clear D. The CDR3 runs to 14 residues. Looked up from germline, CDR1 is SGHTA and CDR2 is FQGTGA. Trimming left V 5 bases short and J 4 bases short, with 11 bases between.

The rearrangement joins TRBV6-2 or TRBV6-3 to TRBJ2-1; the D call may be TRBD1 or TRBD2 (5 bases each). CDR3 length: 12 amino acids. The V and J ends lost 7 bases and 6 bases respectively, with 10 bases between them. Germline CDR1 and CDR2: MNHEY and SVGEGT. The DNA for the CDR3 is TGTGCCAGCAAAGGGGCGGGCAATGAGCAGTTCTTC. This translates into CASKGAGNEQFF.

J is TRBJ2-1 and V is TRBV6-5; weak D call: TRBD1 (5 bases). Between the trimmed V and J ends, which lost 2 bases and 7 bases, there was a span of 9 bases. Germline V CDR1 and CDR2: MNHEY, SVGAGI. The CDR3 sequence is 13 residues long. The CDR3, as DNA: TGTGCCAGCAGTTACCGTCAGGGAAATGAGCAGTTCTTC. This codes for CASSYRQGNEQFF.

This clonotype was detected once. The V gene is TRBV25-1, the J gene TRBJ2-5, with D perhaps assigned TRBD1 or TRBD2 (5 bases each). V was trimmed by 4 bases and J by 0 bases, leaving 9 bases between them. This CDR3 has 14 residues. Germline values: CDR1 MGHDK, CDR2 SYGVNS. Here the CDR3 DNA reads TGTGCCAGCAGTGGAGGGGCGAACCAAGAGACCCAGTACTTC. Protein sequence: CASSGGANQETQYF.

This clonotype has just a few counts. The genes are TRBV6-1 and TRBJ2-1; the match to TRBD1 covers 9 bases. Germline CDR1 MNHNS, CDR2 SASEGT. The CDR3 runs 13 residues. V gave up 6 bases and J gave up 5 bases; unmatched junction bases: 2. Written as DNA, the CDR3 is TGTGCCAGCAGAGGACAGGGGCACAATGAGCAGTTCTTC. Translation: CASRGQGHNEQFF.